This section outlines one TCR beta chain sequence together with its context. This sample also contains other DNA sequences that code for the same CDR3. The sample comes from a study of shared clonotypes between healthy human individuals. Clones were sequenced by immunoSEQ multiplex PCR, and TCRdb holds only the in-frame ones, with some missing. The sample yields roughly 2.5 million clones, around 90% seen once. Germline V gene lookup returns CDR1 SGHTA and CDR2 FQGNSA. Trimming at V came to 1 base and at J to 2 bases, leaving 2 bases not matched to a gene. The CDR3 extends over 14 amino acids. The sample was naive CD4+ T cells sorted from blood. The subset: CD45RA+ positively selected. This chain connects TRBV7-2 to TRBJ2-7; 7 bases map to TRBD1. The receptor's source is a man aged 18 to 29 in good health. This chain's CDR3 is CASSLGTGTYEQYF. CDR3 bases: TGTGCCAGCAGCTTAGGGACAGGAACCTACGAGCAGTACTTC. Filled out from reference TRBV7-2 and TRBJ2-7, the complete variable domain reads GAGVSQSPSNKVTEKGKDVELRCDPISGHTALYWYRQSLGQGLEFLIYFQGNSAPDKSGLPSDRFSAERTGGSVSTLTIQRTQQEDSAVYLCASSLGTGTYEQYFGPGTRLTVT.